This T cell receptor (beta chain) stems from a study of blood T cell repertoires in COVID-19. Study background: COVID-19 samples from acute and convalescent phases originated in the United States, Italy and Spain. Nucleic acid was either cDNA or gDNA, and it came from T cells, B-cell-depleted T cells, or PBMCs.

Original methodology: Amplifying reference gene primers gave estimates of nucleated cell counts. Profiled with immunoSEQ multiplex PCR; TCRdb holds only in-frame clones, not every one. That table gives V, J and clone size, and the DNA gave D and trimming. The sample contains about 140,000 clones, 60% to 80% of which appear only once. This clone showed up many times. Sequenced sample: peripheral blood. The source is a woman in her 50s with active or convalescent COVID-19.

Written as DNA, the CDR3 is TGTGCCAGCAGCTTGGACGGTGCCAACTATGGCTACACCTTC. Its translation: CASSLDGANYGYTF. The chain uses TRBV5-5 and TRBJ1-2, with D unresolved. The CDR3 extends over 14 amino acids. The V gene lost 0 bases and the J gene lost 2 bases, with 8 bases spanning the gap. Germline V gene lookup returns CDR1 SGHKS and CDR2 YYEKEE (reference sequence).